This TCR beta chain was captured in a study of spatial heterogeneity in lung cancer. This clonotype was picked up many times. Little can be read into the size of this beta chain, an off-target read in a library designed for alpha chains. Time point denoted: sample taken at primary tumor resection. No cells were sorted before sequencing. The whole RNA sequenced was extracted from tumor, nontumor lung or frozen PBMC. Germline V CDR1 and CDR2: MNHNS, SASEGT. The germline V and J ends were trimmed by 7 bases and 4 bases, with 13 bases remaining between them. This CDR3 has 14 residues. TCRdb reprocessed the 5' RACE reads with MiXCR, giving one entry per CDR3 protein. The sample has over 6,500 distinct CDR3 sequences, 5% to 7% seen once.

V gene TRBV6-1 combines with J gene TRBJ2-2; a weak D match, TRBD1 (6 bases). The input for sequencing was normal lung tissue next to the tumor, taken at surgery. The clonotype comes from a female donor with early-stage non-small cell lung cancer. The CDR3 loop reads CASKSKGGTGELFF. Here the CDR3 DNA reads TGTGCCAGCAAAAGTAAAGGGGGCACCGGGGAGCTGTTTTTT.